This paragraph reports one T cell receptor (beta chain). CDR3 length: 17 amino acids. J gave up 6 bases and V 4 bases, and 12 bases lay outside the gene matches. Germline V gene sequence: CDR1 LGHDT, CDR2 YNNKEL (reference sequence). The sample comes from a study of blood T cell repertoires in COVID-19. Authors' analysis steps: Nucleated cell counts were estimated from reference gene primer amplification. Repertoires were generated with immunoSEQ multiplex PCR, while TCRdb's copy carries only in-frame clones and drops some. D and trimming were read from the DNA, whereas the V and J calls and clone size are those reported in that table. The table records about 120,000 clones, 82% of them present only once.

The genes are TRBV3-1 (or the pseudogene TRBV3-2) and TRBJ2-6; 7 nucleotides align to TRBD2. The TCR comes from a human donor in a cohort sampled during active COVID-19. Sequencing input: peripheral blood. CDR3: CASSPRVGRGAANVLTF. The DNA for the CDR3 is TGTGCCAGCAGCCCACGGGTTGGGAGGGGCGCGGCCAACGTCCTGACTTTC.